This T cell receptor beta chain was captured in a study of T-cell memory formation after mild COVID-19. Turning to the study itself: The two donors had largely donor-specific TCR clusters.

Study-level points and caveats: A subset of responding clones appeared in pre-infection memory, suggesting cross-reactive memory joined. Among CD4+ contracting clones, most were CM and EM, and CD8+ ones EMRA.

The V and J ends lost 10 bases and 0 bases, in that order; junction bases with no gene match: 11. Germline CDR1 and CDR2: SGHVS and FQNEAQ. The CDR3 is made up of 16 amino acids. 5'RACE with constant-segment primers yielded barcoded, UMI-tagged TCR alpha and TCR beta cDNA libraries. TCRdb re-called the 5' RACE reads with MiXCR, one entry per CDR3 protein. Among around 250,000 distinct CDR3 sequences, approximately 9% were seen once, and the ten largest hold around 21%. This clonotype was recorded many times. Its cognate antigen is unknown. The sequence came from a man younger than 30 who had mild COVID-19 (a few samples of this study predate the infection). Cell type and time point are not known. Input material: PBMCs or a T cell subset sorted from them (not recorded which). The chain is built from TRBV7-8 and TRBJ2-1; 8 bases are shared with TRBD2. The CDR3 sequence is CATRAYSGVSYNEQFF. Here the CDR3 DNA reads TGTGCCACCCGGGCTTATAGCGGGGTCTCCTACAATGAGCAGTTCTTC.